What follows are 28 T cell receptor beta chains derived from one specimen sequenced in a study of PD-L1 blockade in urothelial cancer. The assay was immunoSEQ multiplex PCR, and TCRdb's table has in-frame clones only and misses some. The repertoire holds more than 15,000 clones, with about nine tenths as singletons. The specimen comprised PBMCs, sampled around atezolizumab (anti-PD-L1) treatment. These receptors all stem from a man aged 50 to 59 with urothelial cancer.

This rearrangement joins TRBV9 to TRBJ2-3; 11 bases are a match to TRBD2. Germline lookup yields CDR1 SGDLS and CDR2 YYNGEE. J gave up 1 base and V 0 bases, and 10 bases lay outside the gene matches. This CDR3 is built from 19 residues. CDR3 bases: TGTGCCAGCAGCGTAGATCCTAGCGGGAGGCTTTGGGGCACAGATACGCAGTATTTT. Protein product: CASSVDPSGRLWGTDTQYF.

The rearrangement joins TRBV28 to TRBJ2-3; maybe TRBD2 (6 bases). The CDR3 is 15 amino acids. The germline V gene has CDR1 MDHEN and CDR2 SYDVKM. V was pared by 8 bases and J by 1 base, with 16 bases between. CDR3 in DNA: TGTGCCAGCTTTGAACCAGGGAGGCGCACAGATACGCAGTATTTT. Its translation is CASFEPGRRTDTQYF.

The genes are TRBV4-1 and TRBJ1-5; the D gene is possibly TRBD1 (6 bases). The length of the CDR3 is 15 residues. Trimming removed 2 bases from V and 1 base from J, with 9 bases in between. The germline gives CDR1 MGHRA, CDR2 YSYEKL. CDR3 DNA sequence: TGCGCCAGCAGCCAACAACAGGGAAGCAATCAGCCCCAGCATTTT. Its protein product is CASSQQQGSNQPQHF.

The chain recombines TRBV7-8 with TRBJ1-5; D not certain. The CDR3 is made up of 14 amino acids. In germline, CDR1 is SGHVS, CDR2 FQNEAQ. Trimming took off 1 base at V and 4 bases at J, with 8 bases between the two ends. CDR3 region: CASSLGANNQPQHF. The CDR3 bases are TGTGCCAGCAGCTTAGGGGCTAATAATCAGCCCCAGCATTTT.

This clone occurred once. This chain connects TRBV5-6 to TRBJ2-7, with TRBD2 matching 8 bases. Germline V gene data show CDR1 as SGHDT and CDR2 as YYEEEE. J was trimmed by 4 bases and V by 4 bases; bases with no gene match: 7. This CDR3 has 14 amino acids. CDR3 coding DNA: TGTGCCAGCAGCGAAGCGGGAGCGACGTACGAGCAGTACTTC. Its translation: CASSEAGATYEQYF.

This chain links TRBV14 with TRBJ2-1; possible D gene TRBD2, 6 bases. The CDR3 loop spans 13 amino acids. V lost 1 base to trimming and J lost 12 bases, with 13 bases between them. Per the germline V gene, CDR1 is SGHDN and CDR2 is FVKESK. The CDR3 bases are TGTGCCAGCAGCCAAGGGCGGAGGGTAATGCAGTTCTTC. Amino acid sequence: CASSQGRRVMQFF. Complete variable domain (other parts from reference TRBV14 and TRBJ2-1): EAGVTQFPSHSVIEKGQTVTLRCDPISGHDNLYWYRRVMGKEIKFLLHFVKESKQDESGMPNNRFLAERTGGTYSTLKVQPAELEDSGVYFCASSQGRRVMQFFGPGTRLTVL.

The CDR3 spells CASSLNTEAFF. The CDR3 DNA reads TGTGCCAGCTCACTAAACACTGAAGCTTTCTTT. The chain carries TRBV18 and TRBJ1-1; no clear D. V lost 4 bases, J lost 2 bases, and 2 bases lay in between. Germline lookup yields CDR1 KGHSH and CDR2 LQKENI. CDR3 length equals 11 residues.

This rearrangement joins TRBV2 to TRBJ2-2, with D perhaps matching TRBD2 (6 bases). The CDR3 consists of 16 residues. V was cut by 2 bases and J by 4 bases, with 14 bases left in between. Germline CDR1 is SNHLY and CDR2 is FYNNEI. The CDR3 region is CASSEWARRATGELFF. CDR3 DNA: TGTGCCAGCAGTGAATGGGCTAGGAGGGCCACCGGGGAGCTGTTTTTT.

The CDR3 DNA reads as TGTGCCAGCAGTTACTCGTTGCAGGTAGATCAGCCCCAGCATTTT. Residues: CASSYSLQVDQPQHF. The chain employs TRBV6-5 and TRBJ1-5; D gene unclear. The V and J ends lost 0 bases and 5 bases respectively, with 11 bases between them. The germline V gene has CDR1 MNHEY and CDR2 SVGAGI. The CDR3 spans 15 residues.

The genes are TRBV19 and TRBJ1-2; D is undetermined. V shed 8 bases and J shed 4 bases, with 14 bases lying between them. The germline CDR1 and CDR2 sequences are LNHDA and SQIVND (reference sequence). The CDR3 consists of 13 residues. CDR3 in amino acids: CASRDSYSYGYTF. CDR3 bases: TGTGCCAGTCGAGACTCATACTCCTATGGCTACACCTTC.

The chain combines TRBV2 with TRBJ1-2; D gene ambiguous. The CDR3 spans 15 residues. Germline-derived CDR1 and CDR2 are SNHLY and FYNNEI. V lost 1 base, J lost 4 bases, and 13 bases lay in between. CDR3 region: CASSEGAPRGYGYTF. CDR3 DNA sequence: TGTGCCAGCAGTGAAGGGGCTCCCCGGGGCTATGGCTACACCTTC. Variable domain in full (rest from reference TRBV2 and TRBJ1-2): EPEVTQTPSHQVTQMGQEVILRCVPISNHLYFYWYRQILGQKVEFLVSFYNNEISEKSEIFDDQFSVERPDGSNFTLKIRSTKLEDSAMYFCASSEGAPRGYGYTFGSGTRLTVV.

The chain carries TRBV25-1 and TRBJ2-5; 8 bases agree with TRBD1. CDR3 size: 15 residues. The V and J ends lost 6 bases and 1 base, in that order; junction bases with no gene match: 7. Germline V lookup: CDR1 MGHDK, CDR2 SYGVNS. CDR3 amino acids: CASSDGDRIQETQYF. CDR3 sequence (DNA): TGTGCCAGCAGCGACGGGGACAGGATCCAAGAGACCCAGTACTTC.

The V gene is TRBV5-1, the J gene TRBJ2-6; the D gene is possibly TRBD1 (6 bases). V was trimmed by 7 bases and J by 2 bases, leaving 10 bases between them. This CDR3 has 14 residues. Germline CDR1 reads SGHRS; CDR2 reads YFSETQ. The CDR3 sequence: CASQAGAGANVLTF. CDR3 DNA sequence: TGCGCCAGCCAGGCAGGGGCTGGGGCCAACGTCCTGACTTTC.

This rearrangement joins TRBV28 to TRBJ2-3, with D possibly TRBD2 on 5 matching bases. CDR3 length: 16 amino acids. Trimming removed 3 bases from V and 1 base from J, with 14 bases in between. Germline-derived CDR1 and CDR2 are MDHEN and SYDVKM. The CDR3 spells CASSFRRGRGTDTQYF. Here the CDR3 DNA reads TGTGCCAGCAGTTTTCGTCGGGGAAGGGGCACAGATACGCAGTATTTT. The entire variable domain, with the rest obtained from reference TRBV28 and TRBJ2-3, is as follows: DVKVTQSSRYLVKRTGEKVFLECVQDMDHENMFWYRQDPGLGLRLIYFSYDVKMKEKGDIPEGYSVSREKKERFSLILESASTNQTSMYLCASSFRRGRGTDTQYFGPGTRLTVL.

V usage is TRBV4-1 and J usage is TRBJ2-1, with 9 nucleotides matching TRBD2. The germline V gene encodes CDR1 MGHRA and CDR2 YSYEKL. The trim removed 1 base at V and 10 bases at J, leaving 8 bases unmatched. This CDR3 is 15 amino acids long. The CDR3 bases are TGCGCCAGCAGCCAAGTCGAGCGGGGGGTTGGGGAGCAGTTCTTC. Protein product: CASSQVERGVGEQFF.

The genes are TRBV18 and TRBJ2-7, with 13 bases fitting TRBD2. The junction had 7 bases not matched to a gene; V was cut back by 4 bases and J by 4 bases. Germline loops: CDR1 KGHSH, CDR2 LQKENI. The CDR3 extends over 16 amino acids. In DNA, the CDR3 is TGTGCCAGCTCACGTTCTGGGACTAGCGGGACTTACGAGCAGTACTTC. Protein: CASSRSGTSGTYEQYF.

As regards this clone: A junction end diverges from the germline sequence, so it may reflect a read error. The rearrangement joins TRBV5-6 to TRBJ1-5; a possible D gene is TRBD1 (5 bases). Germline V gives CDR1 SGHDT, CDR2 YYEEEE. The CDR3 sequence is 13 residues long. Here the CDR3 reads CASSPQGKQPQHF. CDR3 DNA: TGTGCCAGCAGCCCTCAGGGCAAACAGCCCCAGCATTTT.

The CDR3 DNA reads as TGTGCCAGCAGATCAGGGCACGAGACCCAGTACTTC. It translates to CASRSGHETQYF. The chain links TRBV7-2 to TRBJ2-5, with D perhaps TRBD1 (5 bases). The CDR3 runs to 12 residues. The germline V and J ends were trimmed by 6 bases and 5 bases, with 10 bases remaining between them. Germline V gene sequence: CDR1 SGHTA, CDR2 FQGNSA. The whole variable domain, filled in from reference TRBV7-2 and TRBJ2-5, reads GAGVSQSPSNKVTEKGKDVELRCDPISGHTALYWYRQSLGQGLEFLIYFQGNSAPDKSGLPSDRFSAERTGGSVSTLTIQRTQQEDSAVYLCASRSGHETQYFGPGTRLLVL.

The rearrangement joins TRBV5-4 to TRBJ2-1, with D possibly being TRBD1 (6 bases). Trimming shortened V by 4 bases and J by 8 bases, and 16 bases separated the two germline ends. CDR1 and CDR2 from the germline V gene are SGHNT and YYREEE (reference sequence). The CDR3 totals 14 residues. The CDR3 region is CASSRRTVSDEQFF. CDR3 in DNA: TGTGCCAGCAGCCGAAGGACAGTGAGCGATGAGCAGTTCTTC. The full variable domain, in which reference TRBV5-4 and TRBJ2-1 provide the parts outside the CDR3, is ETGVTQSPTHLIKTRGQQVTLRCSSQSGHNTVSWYQQALGQGPQFIFQYYREEENGRGNFPPRFSGLQFPNYSSELNVNALELDDSALYLCASSRRTVSDEQFFGPGTRLTVL.

This clone was detected only once. The chain is built from TRBV5-1 and TRBJ2-1, with D maybe TRBD1 (6 bases). The CDR3 sequence is 13 residues long. V shed 2 bases and J shed 5 bases, with 8 bases lying between them. CDR1 is SGHRS, CDR2 YFSETQ, per germline. The CDR3 region has the DNA TGCGCCAGCAGCTTTACAGGGAACAATGAGCAGTTCTTC. Its translation is CASSFTGNNEQFF.

V and J are TRBV4-1 and TRBJ2-7; a weak D match, TRBD1 (5 bases). The CDR3 consists of 16 residues. Germline V CDR1 and CDR2: MGHRA, YSYEKL. V shed 0 bases and J shed 0 bases, with 12 bases lying between them. For the CDR3, the DNA is TGCGCCAGCAGCCAAGATTTCACAGGAACCTCCTACGAGCAGTACTTC. This codes for CASSQDFTGTSYEQYF.

The V and J genes are TRBV6-5 and TRBJ1-6; D is uncertain. V was pared by 4 bases and J by 12 bases, with 10 bases between. This CDR3 is built from 12 residues. The germline CDR1 and CDR2 sequences are MNHEY and SVGAGI. CDR3 region: CASSFLPGPLHF. The CDR3 coding sequence is TGTGCCAGCAGTTTCCTCCCGGGACCCCTCCACTTT.

The V gene is TRBV4-1, the J gene TRBJ1-1, with D tentatively TRBD1 (5 bases). Trimming took off 2 bases at V and 9 bases at J, with 13 bases between the two ends. The CDR3 covers 13 residues. The germline gives CDR1 MGHRA, CDR2 YSYEKL. CDR3 residues: CASSQWAREKAFF. CDR3 nucleotides: TGCGCCAGCAGCCAATGGGCCAGGGAAAAAGCTTTCTTT.

This clone occurred once. CDR3 bases: TGTGCCAGCAGCGTAGTTACAGGGGATCCGGATGGCTACACCTTC. It encodes CASSVVTGDPDGYTF. The chain combines TRBV9 with TRBJ1-2; 7 nucleotides line up with TRBD1. The CDR3 extends over 15 amino acids. Trimming cost V 0 bases and J 6 bases; bases outside gene matches: 8. Germline V gene lookup returns CDR1 SGDLS and CDR2 YYNGEE.

Turning to this clone: The sample has other DNA sequences that encode this CDR3 too. The V and J genes are TRBV6-5 and TRBJ2-7; 10 positions agree with TRBD1. The germline CDR1 and CDR2 sequences are MNHEY and SVGAGI. V was pared by 2 bases and J by 2 bases, with 3 bases of the junction left unmatched. This CDR3 has 15 amino acids. The CDR3 DNA is TGTGCCAGCAGTTACAGGGACAGGGGTACCTACGAGCAGTACTTC. This gives the protein CASSYRDRGTYEQYF.

The chain couples TRBV25-1 to TRBJ1-1; possibly TRBD1 for D (6 bases). The CDR3 has 13 residues. Trimming took off 6 bases at V and 6 bases at J, with 14 bases between the two ends. In germline, CDR1 is MGHDK, CDR2 SYGVNS. For the CDR3, the DNA is TGTGCCAGCAGGCCTCAGGGGCAGGCTGAAGCTTTCTTT. It specifies CASRPQGQAEAFF.

This clone has just one count. The CDR3 here is CASSSLTGGGETQYF. CDR3 bases: TGTGCCAGCAGTTCCCTAACAGGGGGTGGGGAGACCCAGTACTTC. The V and J genes are TRBV28 and TRBJ2-5; 8 nucleotides line up with TRBD1. The trim removed 4 bases at V and 5 bases at J, leaving 9 bases unmatched. Germline assignment: CDR1 MDHEN and CDR2 SYDVKM. The CDR3 runs to 15 residues.

The rearrangement joins TRBV6-1 to TRBJ2-1, with 10 bases matching TRBD1. The CDR3 runs 15 residues. Germline V gene data show CDR1 as MNHNS and CDR2 as SASEGT. After removal of 6 bases from V and 7 bases from J, the junction contained 9 bases not matched to a gene. CDR3 region: CASRRQGARENEQFF. In DNA, the CDR3 is TGTGCCAGCAGACGACAGGGGGCACGTGAGAATGAGCAGTTCTTC.